The 29 T cell receptor beta chains presented below share a single source sample, sequenced in a study of blood T cell repertoires in COVID-19 (TCRdb year 2020). The library was made by the immunoSEQ multiplex PCR assay. Drawn from immuneACCESS, this table holds only the in-frame rearrangements with V and J called that TCRdb kept. Clones are partly lost; checked studies trace under half to an unresolved V gene and leave the rest unexplained. Here the sample has 150,000 to 200,000 clones; 93% occur a single time. The top ten hold 1.5% to 2.5% of the sample. Sample: peripheral blood. These receptors came from a woman aged 60-70 years with COVID-19, enrolled during active disease.

The chain uses TRBV27 and TRBJ1-1; D might be TRBD1 (6 bases). This CDR3 comprises 15 residues. Trimming took off 1 base at V and 1 base at J, with 10 bases between the two ends. From germline, CDR1 is MNHEY and CDR2 SMNVEV (reference sequence). CDR3 protein: CASSLWAGANTEAFF. CDR3 sequence (DNA): TGTGCCAGCAGTTTATGGGCAGGGGCGAACACTGAAGCTTTCTTT.

Only one count was recorded for this clone. The V call is TRBV7-2, the J call TRBJ2-7; 10 bases line up with TRBD2. V shed 1 base and J 5 bases; nucleotides not matched to a gene: 5. CDR1 and CDR2 from the germline V gene are SGHTA and FQGNSA. The CDR3 is 15 residues long. The CDR3 DNA follows: TGTGCCAGCAGCTTAGTAAGCGGGGGGGCACACGAGCAGTACTTC. It encodes CASSLVSGGAHEQYF.

The rearrangement uses TRBV9 and TRBJ1-4; D is unclear. Trimming shortened V by 0 bases and J by 1 base, and 10 bases separated the two germline ends. Germline CDR1 SGDLS, CDR2 YYNGEE. This CDR3 has 16 amino acids. In DNA form, the CDR3 reads TGTGCCAGCAGCGTAGCGACCGGGGTAACTAATGAAAAACTGTTTTTT. It codes for CASSVATGVTNEKLFF.

J is TRBJ2-3 and V is TRBV18; 9 bases align to TRBD1. Per the germline V gene, CDR1 is KGHSH and CDR2 is LQKENI. V lost 3 bases, J lost 3 bases, and 7 bases stayed unmatched. The CDR3 runs to 16 residues. CDR3 bases: TGTGCCAGCTCACCTTTGGGGACAGGGATAACAGATACGCAGTATTTT. Translating it yields CASSPLGTGITDTQYF.

V usage is TRBV7-2 and J usage is TRBJ1-3, with D unresolved. This CDR3 spans 12 amino acids. The germline gives CDR1 SGHTA, CDR2 FQGNSA. The ends were cut back, 5 bases at V and 9 bases at J, with 11 bases in the middle. The CDR3 here is CASSPSGGTIYF. The CDR3 DNA is TGTGCCAGCAGCCCTAGCGGTGGCACCATATATTTT.

The gene calls are TRBV2 and TRBJ2-1, with 9 bases fitting TRBD2. Looked up from germline, CDR1 is SNHLY and CDR2 is FYNNEI. The CDR3 is made up of 15 amino acids. V shed 6 bases, J shed 2 bases, and the junction held 5 bases outside the gene matches. The CDR3 loop is CASSLTSGTYNEQFF. The CDR3, as DNA: TGTGCCAGCAGCTTGACTAGCGGAACCTACAATGAGCAGTTCTTC.

The chain carries TRBV4-1 and TRBJ1-5; no clear D gene. Trimming pared 1 base from V and 6 bases from J, leaving 13 bases between. Germline CDR1 MGHRA, CDR2 YSYEKL. This CDR3 has 15 residues. The CDR3 nucleotides are TGCGCCAGCAGCCAAGCGGGTTTTGATTCTCAGCCCCAGCATTTT. Translation gives CASSQAGFDSQPQHF.

This chain uses TRBV10-1 with TRBJ1-1, with TRBD1 as a possible D gene (5 bases). V gave up 5 bases and J gave up 4 bases, with 11 bases separating them. This CDR3 spans 13 amino acids. Germline loops: CDR1 WNHNN, CDR2 SYGVQD (reference sequence). The CDR3 reads CASSLGGGTEAFF. The CDR3 DNA sequence: TGCGCCAGCAGTCTGGGGGGTGGCACTGAAGCTTTCTTT.

CDR3 protein: CSVASTSGGETQYF. CDR3 nucleotides: TGCAGCGTTGCCTCGACTAGCGGGGGCGAGACCCAGTACTTC. The chain links TRBV29-1 to TRBJ2-5; 12 nucleotides align to TRBD2. Germline V gene data show CDR1 as SQVTM and CDR2 as ANQGSEA. The CDR3 loop spans 14 amino acids. The J segment lost 5 bases and the V segment lost 4 bases, leaving 5 bases of the junction unmatched.

The chain couples TRBV19 to TRBJ1-3, with D unresolved. Germline values: CDR1 LNHDA, CDR2 SQIVND (reference sequence). The CDR3 contains 16 residues. Trimming pared 0 bases from V and 0 bases from J, leaving 9 bases between. The CDR3 DNA follows: TGTGCCAGTAGTATAGAGGCCGGGAACTCTGGAAACACCATATATTTT. This sequence encodes CASSIEAGNSGNTIYF.

The chain couples TRBV30 to TRBJ1-5; 7 nucleotides agree with TRBD1. V shed 5 bases and J 0 bases; nucleotides not matched to a gene: 1. Germline lookup yields CDR1 GTSNPN and CDR2 SVGIG (reference sequence). There are 13 residues in the CDR3. Here the CDR3 DNA reads TGTGCCTGGGGACAGGATAGCAATCAGCCCCAGCATTTT. Protein: CAWGQDSNQPQHF.

This chain connects TRBV6-6 to TRBJ2-7; D gene ambiguous. The CDR3 is 14 amino acids. Germline V CDR1 and CDR2: MNHNY, SVGAGI (reference sequence). V dropped 8 bases and J dropped 0 bases, with 14 bases sitting between them. Here the CDR3 reads CASRIDTNSYEQYF. The CDR3 nucleotides are TGTGCCAGCCGAATCGACACGAACTCCTACGAGCAGTACTTC.

The CDR3 DNA reads TGTGCCAGCAGCCTAATTACGACAGCTGGCTACACCTTC. This translates into CASSLITTAGYTF. The J gene is TRBJ1-2, the V gene TRBV14; TRBD1 might be the D (5 bases). The CDR3 contains 13 residues. The germline V gene encodes CDR1 SGHDN and CDR2 FVKESK. V shed 4 bases and J shed 7 bases, with 13 bases lying between them.

CDR3: CASSFGRTTGYTF. DNA for the CDR3: TGTGCCAGCAGCTTCGGTCGGACTACGGGCTACACCTTC. V usage is TRBV7-2 and J usage is TRBJ1-2; D is unresolved. The CDR3 has 13 amino acids. Germline V gives CDR1 SGHTA, CDR2 FQGNSA. V was shortened by 3 bases and J by 8 bases, with 13 bases between the two germline ends.

V and J are TRBV6-6 and TRBJ1-5, with a possible D match to TRBD1 (5 bases). Germline V CDR1 and CDR2: MNHNY, SVGAGI (reference sequence). V shed 5 bases and J shed 4 bases, with 12 bases lying between them. This CDR3 is 14 amino acids long. The CDR3: CASSGTGVNQPQHF. CDR3 sequence (DNA): TGTGCCAGCAGTGGGACGGGGGTTAATCAGCCCCAGCATTTT.

This clone was seen once. This chain connects TRBV9 to TRBJ2-2, with 11 bases fitting TRBD1. V lost 3 bases, J lost 4 bases, and 2 bases stayed unmatched. Germline V lookup: CDR1 SGDLS, CDR2 YYNGEE. The CDR3 covers 15 residues. The CDR3 nucleotides are TGTGCCAGCAGCGGGGACAGGGGGTCCACCGGGGAGCTGTTTTTT. Protein product: CASSGDRGSTGELFF. The whole variable domain, filled in from reference TRBV9 and TRBJ2-2, reads DSGVTQTPKHLITATGQRVTLRCSPRSGDLSVYWYQQSLDQGLQFLIQYYNGEERAKGNILERFSAQQFPDLHSELNLSSLELGDSALYFCASSGDRGSTGELFFGEGSRLTVL.

This clone was detected only once. V is TRBV14 and J is TRBJ1-2; D is perhaps TRBD1 (5 bases). Germline CDR1 reads SGHDN; CDR2 reads FVKESK. The CDR3 spans 13 residues. Trimming removed 0 bases from V and 5 bases from J, with 7 bases in between. CDR3 nucleotides: TGTGCCAGCAGCCAAGATCGACAGTATGGCTACACCTTC. Its protein product is CASSQDRQYGYTF.

The chain recombines TRBV12-3 or TRBV12-4 with TRBJ1-1; D remains unclear. This CDR3 comprises 12 residues. The V end was cut by 5 bases, the J end by 7 bases, with 11 bases between. The chain's CDR3 is CASSGRADEAFF. CDR3 bases: TGTGCCAGCAGTGGCCGCGCGGATGAAGCTTTCTTT.

The V call is TRBV7-8, the J call TRBJ1-5; D ambiguous. The CDR3 loop spans 14 amino acids. The germline V gene encodes CDR1 SGHVS and CDR2 FQNEAQ. Trimming stripped 3 bases from V and 7 bases from J, with 13 bases between. The CDR3 here is CASSLWQIPQPQHF. The CDR3 DNA reads TGTGCCAGCAGCTTGTGGCAGATACCCCAGCCCCAGCATTTT.

The J gene is TRBJ1-2, the V gene TRBV15; D may be TRBD1 (5 bases). The CDR3 spans 15 residues. Germline CDR1 LNHNV, CDR2 YYDKDF (reference sequence). With 1 base removed from V and 7 bases from J, the gap between germline ends came to 16 bases. The CDR3 DNA follows: TGTGCCACCAGCAGAGCCGATGCTGGGGCTGGTGGCTACACCTTC. It is translated as CATSRADAGAGGYTF.

V is TRBV30 and J is TRBJ1-6, with D perhaps matching TRBD1 (5 bases). In germline, CDR1 is GTSNPN, CDR2 SVGIG (reference sequence). Trimming removed 2 bases from V and 8 bases from J, with 22 bases in between. The CDR3 contains 17 residues. The CDR3, as DNA: TGTGCCTGGAGTCCGCCGCAGGGCCACAAGCGGGATTCACCCCTCCACTTT. It yields the protein CAWSPPQGHKRDSPLHF.

This chain uses TRBV7-9 with TRBJ2-4; D call uncertain. This CDR3 is 12 amino acids long. In germline, CDR1 is SEHNR, CDR2 FQNEAQ (reference sequence). V lost 5 bases to trimming and J lost 2 bases, with 4 bases between them. The CDR3 DNA is TGTGCCAGCAGCCCAACCAAAAACATTCAGTACTTC. Encoded protein: CASSPTKNIQYF.

The chain has TRBV5-4 and TRBJ1-4; 9 nucleotides agree with TRBD1. Unmatched junction bases numbered 9, after V lost 4 bases and J lost 8 bases. This CDR3 has 15 amino acids. In germline, CDR1 is SGHNT, CDR2 YYREEE (reference sequence). CDR3 region: CASSPTGGSEEKLFF. The CDR3 DNA sequence: TGTGCCAGCAGCCCCACAGGGGGCTCAGAAGAAAAACTGTTTTTT.

The genes are TRBV29-1 and TRBJ1-1, with a tentative D call TRBD1 (6 bases). The germline CDR1 and CDR2 sequences are SQVTM and ANQGSEA. Trimming took 6 bases from V and 0 from J, leaving 14 bases between them. The CDR3 contains 14 residues. CDR3 region: CSVTRTVMNTEAFF. CDR3 coding DNA: TGCAGCGTCACCCGGACAGTAATGAACACTGAAGCTTTCTTT.

This chain uses TRBV5-1 with TRBJ1-1; D ambiguous. Trimming took 2 bases from V and 5 from J, leaving 10 bases between them. The CDR3 has 13 amino acids. Germline loops: CDR1 SGHRS, CDR2 YFSETQ. CDR3: CASSLYGDTEAFF. As DNA, the CDR3 is TGCGCCAGCAGCTTATACGGGGATACTGAAGCTTTCTTT. The full variable domain, in which reference TRBV5-1 and TRBJ1-1 provide the parts outside the CDR3, is KAGVTQTPRYLIKTRGQQVTLSCSPISGHRSVSWYQQTPGQGLQFLFEYFSETQRNKGNFPGRFSGRQFSNSRSEMNVSTLELGDSALYLCASSLYGDTEAFFGQGTRLTVV.

V usage is TRBV4-1 and J usage is TRBJ2-7, with no clear D. Germline assignment: CDR1 MGHRA and CDR2 YSYEKL. CDR3 length: 13 residues. The V gene lost 2 bases and the J gene lost 3 bases, with 8 bases spanning the gap. The CDR3, as DNA: TGCGCCAGCAGCCAACAGACTGACTACGAGCAGTACTTC. Its protein product is CASSQQTDYEQYF.

The chain couples TRBV19 to TRBJ1-6, with a possible D match to TRBD1 (5 bases). The germline gives CDR1 LNHDA, CDR2 SQIVND (reference sequence). The ends were cut back, 1 base at V and 0 bases at J, with 10 bases in the middle. The CDR3 runs to 17 residues. The CDR3 is CASSIGRARSYNSPLHF. CDR3 sequence (DNA): TGTGCCAGTAGTATAGGCAGGGCACGCTCCTATAATTCACCCCTCCACTTT.

This chain joins TRBV19 and TRBJ2-1, with 10 bases lining up with TRBD2. J lost 10 bases, V lost 1 base, and 7 bases had no gene match. CDR1 LNHDA and CDR2 SQIVND come from the germline V gene (reference sequence). The CDR3 has 15 amino acids. The CDR3 sequence: CASSIVGTSVNEQFF. The CDR3, as DNA: TGTGCCAGTAGTATAGTGGGGACTAGCGTAAACGAGCAGTTCTTC.

This clone was detected once. The chain uses TRBV5-1 and TRBJ1-2; 9 bases match TRBD1. V lost 0 bases to trimming and J lost 7 bases; unmatched junction nucleotides: 4. This CDR3 region has 14 residues. CDR1 and CDR2 from the germline V gene are SGHRS and YFSETQ. The CDR3 sequence: CASSLEGQGVGYTF. CDR3 bases: TGCGCCAGCAGCTTGGAGGGACAGGGCGTTGGCTACACCTTC.